This T cell receptor beta chain came from a study of blood T cell repertoires in COVID-19. In the study overall: Sample material is recorded as cDNA or gDNA derived from T cells, B-cell-depleted T cells, or PBMCs.

This CDR3 comprises 13 residues. The junction had 5 bases not matched to a gene; V was cut back by 4 bases and J by 7 bases. The V gene's germline CDR1 is SEHNR and CDR2 FQNEAQ (reference sequence). In the authors' methods: Estimates of nucleated cell counts were drawn from the amplification of reference gene primers. Using immunoSEQ multiplex PCR, the repertoire was profiled, and TCRdb retains in-frame clones only, with some absent. From that table come the V and J calls and clone size; the DNA was used to work out D and trimming. Found here are approximately 100,000 clones, roughly 86% of them singletons; the top ten hold 9.5% to 13%.

The chain joins TRBV7-9 to TRBJ1-2; 8 nucleotides match TRBD1. The sample consisted of peripheral blood. This clonotype originated in a woman aged 30 to 39 with acute or convalescent COVID-19. CDR3 loop: CASSSQGALGYTF. CDR3 bases: TGTGCCAGCAGCTCCCAGGGGGCGCTTGGCTACACCTTC.